The rows below give T cell receptor beta chains drawn from one sample of a study of cytomegalovirus exposure and HLA in healthy donors. Method: immunoSEQ multiplex PCR; TCRdb's copy keeps in-frame clones and lacks some. The table shows 150,000 to 200,000 clones, with about 74% occurring only once. Input material: PBMCs. The receptor set was obtained from a male donor in good health and CMV-seronegative. CDR3s include the opening cysteine and the closing phenylalanine or tryptophan.

j_call	v_call	cdr3_aa
TRBJ2-2	TRBV18	CASSLISGANTGELFF
TRBJ1-2	TRBV28	CASSSTPGQGRGYTF
TRBJ2-1	TRBV19	CASSLGLADEQFF
TRBJ2-4	TRBV19	CASRSGTSGADIQYF
TRBJ2-3	TRBV4-1	CASSPRQGVISDTQYF
TRBJ2-7	TRBV19	CASSTSGQIPYEQYF
TRBJ2-3	TRBV19	CASSITSGSGYTQYF
TRBJ2-7	TRBV28	CASSDPGNGYYEQYF
TRBJ1-5	TRBV28	CASSLNLQPQHF
TRBJ1-1	TRBV5-1	CASSTGNTEAFF
TRBJ2-1	TRBV5-4	CASSTPTGPSYNEQFF
TRBJ2-7	TRBV27	CASSSTRDTHYEQYF
TRBJ2-1	TRBV6-6	CASSLAGPSYNEQFF
TRBJ1-1	TRBV2	CASDRWDQRETEAFF
TRBJ2-7	TRBV28	CASLTSGVAGGGPYEQYF
TRBJ2-7	TRBV20-1	CSAAKFYEQYF
TRBJ2-1	TRBV5-1	CASSPPNYNEQFF
TRBJ2-3	TRBV7-2	CASSPQGGGYADTQYF
TRBJ2-1	TRBV29-1	CSVEVVSYNEQFF
TRBJ2-1	TRBV10-3	CAISEGGLNEQFF
TRBJ1-4	TRBV5-1	CASSLVQGTNEKLFF
TRBJ2-7	TRBV11-3	CASSVDRANEQYF
TRBJ2-1	TRBV11-2	CASSLVVSSVPLYNEQFF
TRBJ1-1	TRBV2	CASRFQVNTEAFF
TRBJ2-1	TRBV30	CAGDRDGTEQFF